The 11 T cell receptor beta chains reported below all come from one sample, sequenced in a study of beta chain features in type 1 diabetes. For these receptors, no antigen is known. Whole-study results and caveats: The study found moderately but significantly shorter TCRB CDR3s in all four CD4+ subsets of Type 1 diabetes patients.

Investigators reverse transcribed all isolated RNA, so they sequenced expressed TCRB transcripts. Method: immunoSEQ multiplex PCR; TCRdb's copy keeps in-frame clones and lacks some. The table has tens of thousands of clones, roughly 49% seen once; the top ten hold 0.7%. Material: central memory CD4+ T cells from blood. These TCRs come from a young man with type 1 diabetes.

This rearrangement joins TRBV18 to TRBJ2-7; 7 nucleotides line up with TRBD2. This CDR3 is built from 14 residues. CDR1 KGHSH and CDR2 LQKENI come from the germline V gene. The V segment lost 3 bases and the J segment 5 bases; nucleotides outside the gene matches: 7. CDR3 DNA sequence: TGTGCCAGCTCACCTTTAGCGGGCGGCAACGAGCAGTACTTC. Its translation is CASSPLAGGNEQYF.

This chain links TRBV2 with TRBJ1-3; D is undetermined. CDR3 length: 14 residues. The V gene lost 5 bases and the J gene lost 4 bases, with 12 bases spanning the gap. Germline CDR1 is SNHLY and CDR2 is FYNNEI. The chain's CDR3 is CASSPGGSGNTIYF. Written as DNA, the CDR3 is TGTGCCAGCAGTCCCGGAGGATCGGGAAACACCATATATTTT.

The chain employs TRBV29-1 and TRBJ2-3; D is uncertain. Trimming stripped 2 bases from V and 1 base from J, with 7 bases between. CDR1 and CDR2 from the germline V gene are SQVTM and ANQGSEA. This CDR3 contains 13 residues. The CDR3, as DNA: TGCAGCGTTGAATTCCAGGGCACAGATACGCAGTATTTT. Translated: CSVEFQGTDTQYF.

V and J are TRBV7-2 and TRBJ2-5; D possibly corresponds to TRBD2 (5 bases). This CDR3 comprises 15 residues. The germline V gene encodes CDR1 SGHTA and CDR2 FQGNSA. V was cut by 3 bases and J by 2 bases, with 13 bases left in between. CDR3 DNA sequence: TGTGCCAGCAGCTTCCCAGCGGCGAAACAAGAGACCCAGTACTTC. Translating it yields CASSFPAAKQETQYF.

This sequence joins TRBV12-5 and TRBJ2-3; 12 bases are shared with TRBD1. V dropped 6 bases and J dropped 3; count of bases not matched to a gene: 16. This CDR3 comprises 19 residues. Germline V gene lookup returns CDR1 LGHNT and CDR2 FRNRAP. In DNA form, the CDR3 reads TGTGCTAGTGGGCCTCCCGGGACAGGGGGCTGGGTTGTGACAGATACGCAGTATTTT. Protein product: CASGPPGTGGWVVTDTQYF. Full variable domain (rest looked up from reference TRBV12-5 and TRBJ2-3): DARVTQTPRHKVTEMGQEVTMRCQPILGHNTVFWYRQTMMQGLELLAYFRNRAPLDDSGMPKDRFSAEMPDATLATLKIQPSEPRDSAVYFCASGPPGTGGWVVTDTQYFGPGTRLTVL.

This clone was counted a few times. CDR3 nucleotide sequence: TGCGCCAGCAGCCAAGGACAGGTCCCTTTGGATACGCAGTATTTT. It yields the protein CASSQGQVPLDTQYF. The chain joins TRBV4-1 to TRBJ2-3, with D possibly matching TRBD1 (6 bases). The germline gives CDR1 MGHRA, CDR2 YSYEKL. This CDR3 spans 15 amino acids. V gave up 1 base and J gave up 6 bases, with 14 bases separating them.

The DNA of the CDR3 is TGCAGCGTTGAAAGGGGGTGGGGGACTGAAGCTTTCTTT. This codes for CSVERGWGTEAFF. The chain combines TRBV29-1 with TRBJ1-1; possibly TRBD1 for D (6 bases). Germline lookup yields CDR1 SQVTM and CDR2 ANQGSEA. Deletions cut 2 bases from V and 5 bases from J, with 12 bases between. The CDR3 runs 13 residues.

The V gene is TRBV5-4, the J gene TRBJ2-1; 9 bases map to TRBD2. The germline CDR1 and CDR2 sequences are SGHNT and YYREEE (reference sequence). The CDR3 is 15 residues long. Losses at the gene ends were 0 bases for V and 7 bases for J; bases not matched to a gene: 5. The CDR3 sequence: CASSLAGAGGNEQFF. The CDR3 DNA is TGTGCCAGCAGCTTGGCGGGTGCGGGGGGGAATGAGCAGTTCTTC.

This clone occurred a few times. The chain joins TRBV5-4 to TRBJ2-1, with TRBD1 identical over 9 bases. The CDR3 runs 15 residues. CDR1 is SGHNT and CDR2 is YYREEE in the germline V gene (reference sequence). The V gene end was trimmed by 4 bases and the J gene end by 7 bases; junction bases not matched to a gene: 9. The CDR3 spells CASSVSGTGFNEQFF. Written as DNA, the CDR3 is TGTGCCAGCAGCGTCTCCGGGACAGGGTTTAATGAGCAGTTCTTC.

This sequence joins TRBV2 and TRBJ2-6; D might be TRBD1 (5 bases). Germline lookup yields CDR1 SNHLY and CDR2 FYNNEI. CDR3 length: 19 amino acids. With 5 bases removed from V and 0 bases from J, the gap between germline ends came to 20 bases. As DNA, the CDR3 is TGTGCCAGCAGTCCCCGCAGGGCCGGCTCCGGCTCTGGGGCCAACGTCCTGACTTTC. Residues: CASSPRRAGSGSGANVLTF.

This clone was picked up a small number of times. The genes are TRBV7-9 and TRBJ2-2; D is uncertain. The CDR3 is 16 residues long. V was clipped by 2 bases and J by 1 base, with 11 bases between them. The germline CDR1 and CDR2 sequences are SEHNR and FQNEAQ (reference sequence). The CDR3 loop is CASSLSLILNTGELFF. In DNA, the CDR3 is TGTGCCAGCAGCTTATCCTTGATACTGAACACCGGGGAGCTGTTTTTT.